The sequence of this T cell receptor beta chain was determined in a study of cytomegalovirus exposure and HLA in healthy donors. Study-level findings and limits: Overall, 164 TCR beta chains were annotated as cytomegalovirus-associated. Diagnosis of cytomegalovirus status made by the classifier reportedly showed high specificity and sensitivity. In vitro work confirmed that three CMV-associated chains recognize CMV antigens. According to a subsequent analysis, TCR clusters identified in the first cohort showed a tendency to co-occur across the 120 or so validation repertoires.

On this clone itself: Its antigen is as yet unknown.

The length of the CDR3 is 13 residues. With 5 bases removed from V and 4 bases from J, the gap between germline ends came to 11 bases. Germline-derived CDR1 and CDR2 are SGHAT and FQDESV (reference sequence). The method was immunoSEQ multiplex PCR; TCRdb's version includes in-frame clones alone and lacks a portion of them. This repertoire shows around 60,000 clones, 90% to 96% found once; its top ten account for under 1.5%. The material sequenced was PBMCs. V and J are TRBV11-1 and TRBJ1-2, with TRBD1 as a possible D gene (5 bases). The sequence came from a woman aged 18-29 years in good health and CMV-seronegative. CDR3 amino acids: CASSPDSFYGYTF. The CDR3 DNA follows: TGTGCCAGCAGCCCAGACAGCTTCTATGGCTACACCTTC.